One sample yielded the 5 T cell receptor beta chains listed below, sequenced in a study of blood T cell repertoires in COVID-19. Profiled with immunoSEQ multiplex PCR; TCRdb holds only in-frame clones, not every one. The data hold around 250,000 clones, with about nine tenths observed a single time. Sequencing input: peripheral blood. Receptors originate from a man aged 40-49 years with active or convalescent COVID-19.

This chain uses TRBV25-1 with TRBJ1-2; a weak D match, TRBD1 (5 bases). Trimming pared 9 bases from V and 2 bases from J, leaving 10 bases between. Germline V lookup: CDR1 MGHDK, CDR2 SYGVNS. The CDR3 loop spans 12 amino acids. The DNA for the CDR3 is TGTGCCAGTACGACAGAGAACTATGGCTACACCTTC. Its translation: CASTTENYGYTF.

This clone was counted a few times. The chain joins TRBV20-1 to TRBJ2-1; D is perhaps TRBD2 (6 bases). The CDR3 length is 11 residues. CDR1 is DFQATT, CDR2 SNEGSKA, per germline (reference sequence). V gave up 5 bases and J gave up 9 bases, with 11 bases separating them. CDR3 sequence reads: CSAQMRGEQFF. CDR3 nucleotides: TGCAGTGCTCAAATGCGGGGTGAGCAGTTCTTC.

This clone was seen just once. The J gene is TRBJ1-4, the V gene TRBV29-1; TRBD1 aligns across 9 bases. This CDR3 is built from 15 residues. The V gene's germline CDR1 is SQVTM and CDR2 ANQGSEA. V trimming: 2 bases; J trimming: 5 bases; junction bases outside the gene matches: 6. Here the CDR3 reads CSVEITGTGNEKLFF. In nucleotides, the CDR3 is TGCAGCGTTGAAATAACCGGGACAGGGAATGAAAAACTGTTTTTT.

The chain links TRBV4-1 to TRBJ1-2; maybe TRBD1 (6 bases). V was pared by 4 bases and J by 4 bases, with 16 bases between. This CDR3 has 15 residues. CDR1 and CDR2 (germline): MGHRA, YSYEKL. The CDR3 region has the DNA TGCGCCAGCAGCCCCGAGGGGGGGCGAGGCTATGGCTACACCTTC. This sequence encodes CASSPEGGRGYGYTF.

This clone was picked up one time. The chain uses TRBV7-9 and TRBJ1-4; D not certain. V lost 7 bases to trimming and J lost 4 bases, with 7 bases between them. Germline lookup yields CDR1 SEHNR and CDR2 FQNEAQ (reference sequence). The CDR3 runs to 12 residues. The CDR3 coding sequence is TGTGCCAGCAATACAGTTAATGAAAAACTGTTTTTT. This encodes CASNTVNEKLFF.